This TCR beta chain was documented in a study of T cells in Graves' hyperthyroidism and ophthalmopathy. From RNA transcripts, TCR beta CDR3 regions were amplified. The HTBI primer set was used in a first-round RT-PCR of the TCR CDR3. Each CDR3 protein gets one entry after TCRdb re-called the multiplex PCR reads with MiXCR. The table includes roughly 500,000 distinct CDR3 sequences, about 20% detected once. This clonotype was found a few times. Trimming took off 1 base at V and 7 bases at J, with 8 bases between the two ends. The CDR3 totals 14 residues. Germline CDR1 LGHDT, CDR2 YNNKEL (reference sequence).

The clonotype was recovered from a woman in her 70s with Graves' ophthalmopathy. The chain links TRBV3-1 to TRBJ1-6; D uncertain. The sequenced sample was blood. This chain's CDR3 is CASSQGIENSPLHF. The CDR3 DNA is TGTGCCAGCAGCCAAGGAATTGAGAATTCACCCCTCCACTTT.